This T cell receptor (beta chain) came from a study of post-analysis software for immune sequencing data. Germline V gene lookup returns CDR1 MNHNS and CDR2 SASEGT. This CDR3 comprises 16 residues. The V gene lost 5 bases and the J gene lost 0 bases, with 14 bases spanning the gap. As concerns this clonotype: Antigen specificity is unknown.

The TCR beta cDNA libraries carried unique molecular identifiers. Researchers reported approximately 480,000 cDNA molecules coming from roughly 0.93 to 9.6 million T cells. TCRdb recomputed calls from the PCR reads with MiXCR, one row per CDR3 protein. The data show approximately 400,000 distinct CDR3 sequences, less than 40% seen once. Study-level results: Samples from one preparation batch, clustered by F measure, grouped strongly together. When compared against controls, multiple sclerosis patients showed significantly lower normalized Chao1 diversity. Relative to controls, patients had a few TRBV segments at higher frequency, with TRBV5-6, TRBV5-1 and TRBV20-1 among these.

The receptor was isolated from a girl aged 10 to 17 with multiple sclerosis. The sequenced sample was blood. The chain joins TRBV6-1 to TRBJ1-5; D gene ambiguous. The CDR3 DNA reads TGTGCCAGCAGTTTGGGCCCTTCCAATAGCAATCAGCCCCAGCATTTT. Translating gives CASSLGPSNSNQPQHF.